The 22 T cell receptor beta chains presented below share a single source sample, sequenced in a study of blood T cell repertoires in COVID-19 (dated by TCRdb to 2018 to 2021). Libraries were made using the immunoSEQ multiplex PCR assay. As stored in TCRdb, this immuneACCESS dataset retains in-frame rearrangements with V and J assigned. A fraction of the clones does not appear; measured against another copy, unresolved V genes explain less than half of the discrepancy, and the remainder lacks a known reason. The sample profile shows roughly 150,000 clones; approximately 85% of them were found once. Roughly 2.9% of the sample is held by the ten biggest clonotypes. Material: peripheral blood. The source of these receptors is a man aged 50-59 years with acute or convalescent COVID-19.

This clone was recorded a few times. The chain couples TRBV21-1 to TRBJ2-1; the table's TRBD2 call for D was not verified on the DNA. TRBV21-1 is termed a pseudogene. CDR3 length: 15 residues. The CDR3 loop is CASSKGGISYNEQFF. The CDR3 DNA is TGTGCCAGCAGCAAGGGGGGGATAAGCTACAATGAGCAGTTCTTC.

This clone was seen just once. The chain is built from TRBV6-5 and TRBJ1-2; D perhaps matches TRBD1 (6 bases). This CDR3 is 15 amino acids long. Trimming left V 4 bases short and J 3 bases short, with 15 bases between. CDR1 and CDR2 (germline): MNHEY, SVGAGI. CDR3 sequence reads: CASSSAQGPDYGYTF. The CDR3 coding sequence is TGTGCCAGCAGTTCCGCTCAGGGGCCTGACTATGGCTACACCTTC.

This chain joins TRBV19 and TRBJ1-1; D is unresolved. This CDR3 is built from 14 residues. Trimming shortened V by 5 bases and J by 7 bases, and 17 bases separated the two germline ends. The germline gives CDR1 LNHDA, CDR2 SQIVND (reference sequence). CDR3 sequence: CASSPQLIVGEAFF. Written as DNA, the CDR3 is TGTGCCAGTAGTCCTCAATTAATTGTCGGTGAAGCTTTCTTT. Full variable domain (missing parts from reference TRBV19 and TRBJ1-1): DGGITQSPKYLFRKEGQNVTLSCEQNLNHDAMYWYRQDPGQGLRLIYYSQIVNDFQKGDIAEGYSVSREKKESFPLTVTSAQKNPTAFYLCASSPQLIVGEAFFGQGTRLTVV.

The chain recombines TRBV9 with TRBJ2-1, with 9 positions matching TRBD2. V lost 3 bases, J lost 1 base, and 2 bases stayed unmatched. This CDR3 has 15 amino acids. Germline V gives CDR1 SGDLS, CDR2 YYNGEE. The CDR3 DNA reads TGTGCCAGCAGCGCACTAGCGGGTTCCTACAATGAGCAGTTCTTC. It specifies CASSALAGSYNEQFF.

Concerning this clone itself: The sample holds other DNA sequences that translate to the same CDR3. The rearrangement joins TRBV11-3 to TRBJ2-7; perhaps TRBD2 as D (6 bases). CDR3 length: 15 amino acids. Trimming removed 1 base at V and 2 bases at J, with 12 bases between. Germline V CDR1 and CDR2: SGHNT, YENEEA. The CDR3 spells CASSLAGAVTYEQYF. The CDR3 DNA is TGTGCCAGCAGCTTAGCGGGAGCTGTCACCTACGAGCAGTACTTC.

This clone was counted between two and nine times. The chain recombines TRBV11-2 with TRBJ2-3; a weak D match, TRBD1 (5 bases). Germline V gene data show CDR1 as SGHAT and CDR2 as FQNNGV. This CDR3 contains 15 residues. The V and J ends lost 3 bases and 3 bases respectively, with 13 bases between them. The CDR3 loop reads CASSLLGSGTDTQYF. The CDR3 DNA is TGTGCCAGCAGCTTGTTAGGTTCAGGGACAGATACGCAGTATTTT.

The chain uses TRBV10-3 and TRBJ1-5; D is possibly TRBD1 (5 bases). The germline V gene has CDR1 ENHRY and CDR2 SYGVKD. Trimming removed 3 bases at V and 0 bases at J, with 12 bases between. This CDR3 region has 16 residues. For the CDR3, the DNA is TGTGCCATCAGTGAATCAGGGATTGATAGCAATCAGCCCCAGCATTTT. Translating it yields CAISESGIDSNQPQHF.

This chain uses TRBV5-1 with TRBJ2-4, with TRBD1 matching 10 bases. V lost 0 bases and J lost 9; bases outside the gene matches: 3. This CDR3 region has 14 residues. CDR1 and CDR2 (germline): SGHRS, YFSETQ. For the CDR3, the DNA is TGCGCCAGCAGCTTGGGACAGGGGGCAGGCATTCAGTACTTC. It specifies CASSLGQGAGIQYF. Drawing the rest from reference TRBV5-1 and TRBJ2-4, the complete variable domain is KAGVTQTPRYLIKTRGQQVTLSCSPISGHRSVSWYQQTPGQGLQFLFEYFSETQRNKGNFPGRFSGRQFSNSRSEMNVSTLELGDSALYLCASSLGQGAGIQYFGAGTRLSVL.

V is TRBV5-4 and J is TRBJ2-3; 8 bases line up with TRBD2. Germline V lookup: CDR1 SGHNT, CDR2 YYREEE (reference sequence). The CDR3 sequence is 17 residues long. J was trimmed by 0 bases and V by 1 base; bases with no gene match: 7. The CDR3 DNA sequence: TGTGCCAGCAGCTTGAGGAGCGGGAGTCCTAGCACAGATACGCAGTATTTT. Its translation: CASSLRSGSPSTDTQYF.

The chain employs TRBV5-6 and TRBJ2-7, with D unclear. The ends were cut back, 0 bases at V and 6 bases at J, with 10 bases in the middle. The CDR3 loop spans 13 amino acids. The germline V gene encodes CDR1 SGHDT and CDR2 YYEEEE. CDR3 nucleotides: TGTGCCAGCAGCTTGGCGGTCCCTCGCGAGCAGTACTTC. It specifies CASSLAVPREQYF.

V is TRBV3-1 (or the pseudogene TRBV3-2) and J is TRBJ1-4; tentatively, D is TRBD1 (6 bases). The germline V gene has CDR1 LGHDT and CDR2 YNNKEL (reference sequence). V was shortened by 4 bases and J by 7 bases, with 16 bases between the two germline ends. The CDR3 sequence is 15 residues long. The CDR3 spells CASSLEDSLSEKLFF. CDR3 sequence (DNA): TGTGCCAGCAGCCTGGAGGACAGCCTATCTGAAAAACTGTTTTTT.

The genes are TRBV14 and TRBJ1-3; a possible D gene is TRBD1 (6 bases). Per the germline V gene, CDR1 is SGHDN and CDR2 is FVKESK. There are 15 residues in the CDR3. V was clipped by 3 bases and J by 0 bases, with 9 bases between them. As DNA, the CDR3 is TGTGCCAGCAGCCATAGGGGGATCTCTGGAAACACCATATATTTT. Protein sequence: CASSHRGISGNTIYF. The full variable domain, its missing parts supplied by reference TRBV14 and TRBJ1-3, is EAGVTQFPSHSVIEKGQTVTLRCDPISGHDNLYWYRRVMGKEIKFLLHFVKESKQDESGMPNNRFLAERTGGTYSTLKVQPAELEDSGVYFCASSHRGISGNTIYFGEGSWLTVV.

This CDR3 reads CASSWGGTDTQYF. For the CDR3, the DNA is TGTGCCAGCAGTTGGGGGGGAACAGATACGCAGTATTTT. The chain recombines TRBV28 with TRBJ2-3, with 7 bases lining up with TRBD2. Germline V CDR1 and CDR2: MDHEN, SYDVKM. The CDR3 has 13 amino acids. J gave up 3 bases and V 4 bases, and 1 base lay outside the gene matches.

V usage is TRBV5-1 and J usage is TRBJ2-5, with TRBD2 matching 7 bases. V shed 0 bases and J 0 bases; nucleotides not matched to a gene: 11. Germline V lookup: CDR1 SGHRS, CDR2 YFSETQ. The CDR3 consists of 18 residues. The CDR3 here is CASSLAWLAEAYQETQYF. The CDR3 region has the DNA TGCGCCAGCAGCTTGGCGTGGCTAGCGGAGGCCTACCAAGAGACCCAGTACTTC. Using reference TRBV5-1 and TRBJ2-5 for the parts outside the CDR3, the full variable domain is KAGVTQTPRYLIKTRGQQVTLSCSPISGHRSVSWYQQTPGQGLQFLFEYFSETQRNKGNFPGRFSGRQFSNSRSEMNVSTLELGDSALYLCASSLAWLAEAYQETQYFGPGTRLLVL.

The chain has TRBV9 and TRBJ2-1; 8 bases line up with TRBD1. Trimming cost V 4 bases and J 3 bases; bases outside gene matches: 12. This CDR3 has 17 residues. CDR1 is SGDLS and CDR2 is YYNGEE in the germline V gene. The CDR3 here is CASSRQRTGGIYNEQFF. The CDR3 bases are TGTGCCAGCAGCCGCCAGAGAACAGGGGGGATCTACAATGAGCAGTTCTTC.

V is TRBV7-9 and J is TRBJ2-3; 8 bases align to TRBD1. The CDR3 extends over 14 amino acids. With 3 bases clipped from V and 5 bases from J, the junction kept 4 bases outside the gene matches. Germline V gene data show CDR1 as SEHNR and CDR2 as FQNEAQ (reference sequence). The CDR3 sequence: CASSFLQGEDTQYF. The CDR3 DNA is TGTGCCAGCAGCTTTTTACAGGGGGAAGATACGCAGTATTTT.

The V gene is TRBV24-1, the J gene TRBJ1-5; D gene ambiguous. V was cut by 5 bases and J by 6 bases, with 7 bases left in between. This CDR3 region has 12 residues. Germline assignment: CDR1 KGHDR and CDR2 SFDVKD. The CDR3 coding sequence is TGTGCCACCAGTGCCCCCGGTCAGCCCCAGCATTTT. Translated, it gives CATSAPGQPQHF.

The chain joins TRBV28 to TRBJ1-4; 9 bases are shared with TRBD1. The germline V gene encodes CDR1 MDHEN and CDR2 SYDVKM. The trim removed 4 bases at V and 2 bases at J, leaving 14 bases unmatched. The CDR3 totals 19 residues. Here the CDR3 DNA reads TGTGCCAGCAGTTCCCGAAGCGGACAGGGGCAGGGCACTAATGAAAAACTGTTTTTT. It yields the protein CASSSRSGQGQGTNEKLFF. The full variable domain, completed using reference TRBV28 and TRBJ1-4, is DVKVTQSSRYLVKRTGEKVFLECVQDMDHENMFWYRQDPGLGLRLIYFSYDVKMKEKGDIPEGYSVSREKKERFSLILESASTNQTSMYLCASSSRSGQGQGTNEKLFFGSGTQLSVL.

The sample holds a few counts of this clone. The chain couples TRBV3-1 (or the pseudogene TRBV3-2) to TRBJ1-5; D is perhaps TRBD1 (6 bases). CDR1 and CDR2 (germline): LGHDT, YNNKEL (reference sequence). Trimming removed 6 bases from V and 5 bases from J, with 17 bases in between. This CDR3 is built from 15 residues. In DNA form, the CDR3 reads TGTGCCAGCAGGTATGAGCAGGGGAAGGATCAGCCCCAGCATTTT. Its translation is CASRYEQGKDQPQHF.

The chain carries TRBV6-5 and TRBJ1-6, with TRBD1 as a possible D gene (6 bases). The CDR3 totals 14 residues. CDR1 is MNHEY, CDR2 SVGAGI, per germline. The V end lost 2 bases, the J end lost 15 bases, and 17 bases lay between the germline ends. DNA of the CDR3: TGTGCCAGCAGTTACCGGACGGGGGGGCGTCTCCTCCACTTT. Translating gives CASSYRTGGRLLHF.

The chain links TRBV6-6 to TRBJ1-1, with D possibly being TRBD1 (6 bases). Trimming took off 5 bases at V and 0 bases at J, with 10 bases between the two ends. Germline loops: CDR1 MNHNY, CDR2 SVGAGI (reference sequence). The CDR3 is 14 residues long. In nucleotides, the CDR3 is TGTGCCAGCAGTGCCGACAGGTTGAACACTGAAGCTTTCTTT. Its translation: CASSADRLNTEAFF.

The CDR3 protein is CATSDLGQGVSSYNEQFF. CDR3 bases: TGTGCCACCAGTGATTTGGGGCAGGGGGTAAGCTCCTACAATGAGCAGTTCTTC. V is TRBV24-1 and J is TRBJ2-1, with 7 bases identical to TRBD1. The CDR3 extends over 18 amino acids. Germline V gene sequence: CDR1 KGHDR, CDR2 SFDVKD. Germline trimming cut 0 bases from V and 0 bases from J; bases unmatched to any gene: 7.